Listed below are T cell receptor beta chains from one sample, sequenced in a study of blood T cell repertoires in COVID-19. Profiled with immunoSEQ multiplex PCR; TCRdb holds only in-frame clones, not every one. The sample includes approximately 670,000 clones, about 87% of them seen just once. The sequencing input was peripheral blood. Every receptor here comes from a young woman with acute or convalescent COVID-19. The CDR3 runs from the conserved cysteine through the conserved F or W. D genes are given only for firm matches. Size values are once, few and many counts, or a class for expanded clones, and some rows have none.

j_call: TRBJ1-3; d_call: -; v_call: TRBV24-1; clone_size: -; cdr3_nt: TGTGCCACCAGTGATTCTTGGGGAGATGGAAACACCATATATTTT; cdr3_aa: CATSDSWGDGNTIYF
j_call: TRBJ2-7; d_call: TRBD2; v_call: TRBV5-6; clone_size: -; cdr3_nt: TGTGCCACCGCGGGGGGAGGCAAACACGAGCAGTACTTC; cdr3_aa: CATAGGGKHEQYF
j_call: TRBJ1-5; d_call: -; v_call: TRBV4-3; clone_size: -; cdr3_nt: TGCGCCAGCAGCCCTCGGGCGGGTCAGCCCCAGCATTTT; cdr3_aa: CASSPRAGQPQHF
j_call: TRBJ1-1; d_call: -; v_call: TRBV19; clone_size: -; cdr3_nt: TGTGCCAGTAGTATAGCAGATACCACTGAAGCTTTCTTT; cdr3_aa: CASSIADTTEAFF
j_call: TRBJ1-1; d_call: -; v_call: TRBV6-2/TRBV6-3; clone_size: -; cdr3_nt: TGTGCCAGCAGTTTAGGGGAAGGCACTGAAGCTTTCTTT; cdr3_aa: CASSLGEGTEAFF
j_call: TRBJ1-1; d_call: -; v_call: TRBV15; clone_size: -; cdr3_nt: TGTGCCACCAGCAGAGTCCCCGACAGACTCATGAACACTGAAGCTTTCTTT; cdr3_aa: CATSRVPDRLMNTEAFF
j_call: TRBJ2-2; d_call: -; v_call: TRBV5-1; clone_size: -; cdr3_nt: TGCGCCAGCAGCTTGGCGGCCCAGGGGACCGGGGAGCTGTTTTTT; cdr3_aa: CASSLAAQGTGELFF
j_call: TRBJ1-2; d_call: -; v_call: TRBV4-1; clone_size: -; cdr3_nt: TGCGCCAGCAGCTTGTCGGCGGACAGAGACTATGGCTACACCTTC; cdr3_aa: CASSLSADRDYGYTF
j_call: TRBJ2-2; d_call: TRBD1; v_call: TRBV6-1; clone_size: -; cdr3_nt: TGTGCCAGCAGTGACCGGACAGGGTACACCGGGGAGCTGTTTTTT; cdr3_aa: CASSDRTGYTGELFF
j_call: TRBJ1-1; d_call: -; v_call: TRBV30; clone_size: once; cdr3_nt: TGTGCCTGGACAGGGATTCGAACTGAAGCTTTCTTT; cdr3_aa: CAWTGIRTEAFF
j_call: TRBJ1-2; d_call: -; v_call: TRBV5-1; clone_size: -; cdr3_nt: TGCGCCAGCAGCCCGCAGGGTTTTTCCGGCTACACCTTC; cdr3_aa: CASSPQGFSGYTF
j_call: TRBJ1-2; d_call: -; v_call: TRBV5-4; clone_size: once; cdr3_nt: TGTGCCAGCAGCCTCGAAGGGGCTAACTATGGCTACACCTTC; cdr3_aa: CASSLEGANYGYTF
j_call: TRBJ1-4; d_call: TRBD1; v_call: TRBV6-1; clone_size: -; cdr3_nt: TGTGCCAGCAGTGACCGACAGGGGGGTAATGAAAAACTGTTTTTT; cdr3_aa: CASSDRQGGNEKLFF
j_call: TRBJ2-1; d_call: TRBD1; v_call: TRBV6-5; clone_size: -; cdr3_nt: TGTGCCAGCAACTACCCCGGGACAGGGGGGGATGAGCAGTTCTTC; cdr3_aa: CASNYPGTGGDEQFF
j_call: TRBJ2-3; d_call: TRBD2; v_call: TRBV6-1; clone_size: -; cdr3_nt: TGTGCCAGCAGTGGTAGCGGGGGGGCCGTGTTCCGAACAGATACGCAGTATTTT; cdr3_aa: CASSGSGGAVFRTDTQYF
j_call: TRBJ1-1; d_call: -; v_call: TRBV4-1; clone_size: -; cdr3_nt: TGCGCCAGCAGCCCCAGGTTCGGAACTGAAGCTTTCTTT; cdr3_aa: CASSPRFGTEAFF
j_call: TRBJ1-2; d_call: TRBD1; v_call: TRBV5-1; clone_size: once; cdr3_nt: TGCGCCAGCAGTCAAGACAGGGCTAACTATGGCTACACCTTC; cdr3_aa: CASSQDRANYGYTF
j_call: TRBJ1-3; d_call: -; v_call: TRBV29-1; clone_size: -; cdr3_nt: TGCAGCGCCCGGACCGACAGCTCTGGAAACACCATATATTTT; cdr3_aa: CSARTDSSGNTIYF
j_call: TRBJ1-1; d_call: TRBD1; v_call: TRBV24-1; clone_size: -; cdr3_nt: TGTGCCACCAGTGACCCGGGACAGGGCCCTGAAGCTTTCTTT; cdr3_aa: CATSDPGQGPEAFF
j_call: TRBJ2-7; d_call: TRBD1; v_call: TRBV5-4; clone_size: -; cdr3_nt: TGTGCCAGCAGCTTGCAGGGGGCAAGCCACGAGCAGTACTTC; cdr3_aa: CASSLQGASHEQYF
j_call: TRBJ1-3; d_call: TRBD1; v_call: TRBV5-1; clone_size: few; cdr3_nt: TGCGCCAGCAGCCCAAGGACAGGGGGCGCTTCTGGAAACACCATATATTTT; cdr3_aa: CASSPRTGGASGNTIYF
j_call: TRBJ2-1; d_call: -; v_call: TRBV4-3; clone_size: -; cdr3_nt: TGCGCCAGCAGCCAAGATAAGGGGTATGAGCAGTTCTTC; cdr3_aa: CASSQDKGYEQFF
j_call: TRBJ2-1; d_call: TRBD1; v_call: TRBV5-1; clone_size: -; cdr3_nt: TGCGCCAGCAGCAGGGGACAGGTATACAATGAGCAGTTCTTC; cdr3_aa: CASSRGQVYNEQFF
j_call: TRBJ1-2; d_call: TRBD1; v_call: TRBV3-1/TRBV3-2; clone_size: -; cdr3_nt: TGTGCCAGCAGCCACCGGGACAGAGGTGCTTACTATGGCTACACCTTC; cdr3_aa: CASSHRDRGAYYGYTF
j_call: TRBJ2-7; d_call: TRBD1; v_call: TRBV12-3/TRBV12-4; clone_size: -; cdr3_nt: TGTGCCAGCGGGACAGGAACTGTCGAGCAGTACTTC; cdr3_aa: CASGTGTVEQYF
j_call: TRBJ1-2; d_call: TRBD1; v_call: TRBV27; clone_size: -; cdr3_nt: TGTGCCAGCAGTTATGGGACAGGGGGGAACTATGGCTACACCTTC; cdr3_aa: CASSYGTGGNYGYTF
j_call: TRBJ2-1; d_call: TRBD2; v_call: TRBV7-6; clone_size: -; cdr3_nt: TGTGCCAGCAGCTTATATCCACCGGGGGGAACCCCCCTAATTAGTGAGCAGTTCTTC; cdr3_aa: CASSLYPPGGTPLISEQFF
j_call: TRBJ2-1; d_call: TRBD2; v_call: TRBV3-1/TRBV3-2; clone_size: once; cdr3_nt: TGTGCCAGCAGCCAAGGGGGGGGTGAGCAGTTCTTC; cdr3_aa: CASSQGGGEQFF
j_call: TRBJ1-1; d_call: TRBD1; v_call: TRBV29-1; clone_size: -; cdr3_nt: TGCAGCGTTGAGGGACAGGGGGTTCCGAACACTGAAGCTTTCTTT; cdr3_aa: CSVEGQGVPNTEAFF
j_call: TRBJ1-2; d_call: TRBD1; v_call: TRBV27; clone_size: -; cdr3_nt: TGTGCCACCTCAGGGGGCGTAGACTATGGCTACACCTTC; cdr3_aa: CATSGGVDYGYTF
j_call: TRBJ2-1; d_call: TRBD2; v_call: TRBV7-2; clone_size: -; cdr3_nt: TGTGCCGTTCATCCCGGGACTAGCGGGGGCGATGAGCAGTTCTTC; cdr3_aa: CAVHPGTSGGDEQFF
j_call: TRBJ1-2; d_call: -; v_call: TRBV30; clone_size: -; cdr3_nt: TGTGCCTGGAGCCCGGGTAGAACATATGGCTACACCTTC; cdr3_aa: CAWSPGRTYGYTF
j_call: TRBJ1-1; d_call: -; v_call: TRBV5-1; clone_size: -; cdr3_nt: TGCGCCAGCAGCCACTCAGGGCCAGGGATGAACACTGAAGCTTTCTTT; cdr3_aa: CASSHSGPGMNTEAFF
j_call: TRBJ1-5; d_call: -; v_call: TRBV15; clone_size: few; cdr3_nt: TGTGCCACCAGAGGTGCAGCTCCCGAGGCGTGGCCCCAGCATTTT; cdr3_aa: CATRGAAPEAWPQHF
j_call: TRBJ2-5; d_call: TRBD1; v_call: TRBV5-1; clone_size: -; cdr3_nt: TGCGCCAGCAGCCCGGGACAGGGAGAGACCCAGTACTTC; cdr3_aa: CASSPGQGETQYF
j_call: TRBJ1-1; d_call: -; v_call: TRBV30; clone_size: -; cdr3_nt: TGTGCCTGGACCCATTTTAACACTGAAGCTTTCTTT; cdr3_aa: CAWTHFNTEAFF
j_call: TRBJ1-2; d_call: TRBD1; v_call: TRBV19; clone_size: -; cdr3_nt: TGTGCCAGTAGTATGACGGCCAGGGGGCGATTAAGCTATGGCTACACCTTC; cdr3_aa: CASSMTARGRLSYGYTF
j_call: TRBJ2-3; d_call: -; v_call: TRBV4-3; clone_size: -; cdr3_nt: TGCGCCAGCAGCCAATACAGGGACGCAGATACGCAGTATTTT; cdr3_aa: CASSQYRDADTQYF
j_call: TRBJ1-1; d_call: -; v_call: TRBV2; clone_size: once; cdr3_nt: TGTGCCAGCAGTGAAGACAGGGACACTGAAGCTTTCTTT; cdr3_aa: CASSEDRDTEAFF
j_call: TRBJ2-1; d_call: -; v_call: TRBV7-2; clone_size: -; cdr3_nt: TGTGCCAGCAGCTTGCGGCCGTACAATGAGCAGTTCTTC; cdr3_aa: CASSLRPYNEQFF
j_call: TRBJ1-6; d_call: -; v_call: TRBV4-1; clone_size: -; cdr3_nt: TGCGCCAGCAGCCAGACGGGTCCAAATTCACCCCTCCACTTT; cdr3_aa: CASSQTGPNSPLHF
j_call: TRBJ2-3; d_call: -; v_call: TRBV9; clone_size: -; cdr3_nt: TGTGCCAGCAGCGTTGACAACACAGATACGCAGTATTTT; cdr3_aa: CASSVDNTDTQYF
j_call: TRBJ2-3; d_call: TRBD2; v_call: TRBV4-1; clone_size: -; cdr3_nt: TGCGCCAGCAGCCAAGGTCTAGCGGGGCTCACAGATACGCAGTATTTT; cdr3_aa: CASSQGLAGLTDTQYF
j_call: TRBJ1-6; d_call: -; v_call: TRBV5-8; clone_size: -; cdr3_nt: TGTGCCAGCAGCTTGCTCGTCGGGGGTTCGGGTTATAATTCACCCCTCCACTTT; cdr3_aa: CASSLLVGGSGYNSPLHF
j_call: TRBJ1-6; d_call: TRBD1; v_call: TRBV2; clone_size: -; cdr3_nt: TGTGCCAGCAGTGTGGACAGGACAAATTCACCCCTCCACTTT; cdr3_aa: CASSVDRTNSPLHF
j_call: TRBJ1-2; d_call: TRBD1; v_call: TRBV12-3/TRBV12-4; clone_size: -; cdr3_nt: TGTGCCAGCAGTTTGCGCCAGGGGGCTGGCTACACCTTC; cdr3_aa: CASSLRQGAGYTF
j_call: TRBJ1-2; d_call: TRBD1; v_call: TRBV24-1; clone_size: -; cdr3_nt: TGTGCCACCAGTGATTCGGGACAGGAAACCTCCTATGGCTACACCTTC; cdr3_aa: CATSDSGQETSYGYTF